This T cell receptor beta chain was identified during a study of blood T cell repertoires in COVID-19. The CDR3 has 13 amino acids. Germline assignment: CDR1 LGHDT and CDR2 YNNKEL (reference sequence). Unmatched junction bases numbered 3, after V lost 6 bases and J lost 7 bases. Authors' data handling: Estimation of nucleated cell counts relied on the amplification of reference gene primers. The repertoire was sequenced with immunoSEQ multiplex PCR; TCRdb's copy has only in-frame clones and lacks some. The DNA was the basis for D and trimming; V, J and clone size are from that table. In the table there are some 250,000 clones, 65% to 90% of which are singletons. Cohort assignment relied on participant-reported clinical history.

The sequenced sample consisted of PBMCs or T cells enriched from blood (not recorded which). The rearrangement links TRBV3-1 (or the pseudogene TRBV3-2) to TRBJ2-2, with 9 bases fitting TRBD1. This TCR was sampled from a man between 18 and 35 years old who had recovered from COVID-19. CDR3 sequence reads: CASRGTGIGELFF. The DNA of the CDR3 is TGTGCCAGCAGAGGGACAGGGATCGGGGAGCTGTTTTTT.